This record covers a single T cell receptor (beta chain). The data originate from a study of blood T cell repertoires in COVID-19. Overall study: The samples span acute and convalescent COVID-19 from the United States, Italy and Spain. Sources were T cells, B-cell-depleted T cells, or PBMCs; the material itself was cDNA or gDNA.

The table came from immunoSEQ multiplex PCR; TCRdb's copy has only in-frame clones and leaves some out. The sample holds about 50,000 clones, around 86% seen once. V lost 0 bases and J 9 bases, leaving 9 bases between the germline ends. Germline V gene data show CDR1 as KGHSH and CDR2 as LQKENI. This CDR3 comprises 13 residues. V gene TRBV18 combines with J gene TRBJ1-5; D gene ambiguous. The sequence came from a human donor in a cohort sampled during active COVID-19. Sequences were obtained from peripheral blood. The CDR3 DNA is TGTGCCAGCTCACCACCCGGTCCGGGGCCCCAGCATTTT. Amino acid sequence: CASSPPGPGPQHF.